Listed here are 30 T cell receptor beta chains from one sample, sequenced in a study of regulatory T cells in long-lasting Graves disease. Researchers made TCR beta libraries by using iRepertoire HTBI primers and running Arm-PCR on CDR3 regions. Using its own MiXCR run on the multiplex PCR reads, TCRdb lists one record per CDR3 protein. The sample shows 440,000 or so distinct CDR3 sequences, 14% to 15% of them seen only once. Described time point: newly diagnosed GD, antithyroid drugs for less than 3 months. PBMCs were the source of the RNA used for TCR sequencing. The same sample was also studied in work on T cells in Graves' hyperthyroidism and ophthalmopathy.

Sequencing used peripheral blood mononuclear cells (PBMCs), obtained at new diagnosis, from a patient treated with antithyroid drugs. The receptors derive from a woman younger than 45 with Graves disease.

This clonotype was picked up a small number of times. V and J are TRBV9 and TRBJ2-5; possibly TRBD1 for D (5 bases). Trimming took 2 bases from V and 7 from J, leaving 15 bases between them. In germline, CDR1 is SGDLS, CDR2 YYNGEE. The CDR3 has 14 amino acids. CDR3 in amino acids: CASSVDTVRGTQYF. In DNA, the CDR3 is TGTGCCAGCAGCGTCGACACCGTAAGGGGGACCCAGTACTTC.

This chain joins TRBV20-1 and TRBJ1-5; maybe TRBD1 (6 bases). Germline V gene lookup returns CDR1 DFQATT and CDR2 SNEGSKA (reference sequence). The germline V and J ends were trimmed by 7 bases and 6 bases, with 16 bases remaining between them. This CDR3 contains 13 residues. This CDR3 is CSVSRGIRQPQHF. CDR3 nucleotide sequence: TGCAGTGTTTCGAGGGGGATTCGTCAGCCCCAGCATTTT.

Ten or more counts support this clonotype. The chain is built from TRBV20-1 and TRBJ2-7; TRBD1 agrees at 11 bases. From germline, CDR1 is DFQATT and CDR2 SNEGSKA (reference sequence). This CDR3 comprises 13 residues. Trimming at V came to 5 bases and at J to 4 bases, leaving 4 bases not matched to a gene. CDR3 sequence: CSASGTGGYEQYF. The CDR3 DNA is TGCAGTGCTTCCGGGACAGGGGGTTACGAGCAGTACTTC.

The sample holds many counts of this clonotype. The chain links TRBV15 to TRBJ1-2; tentative D call: TRBD1 (6 bases). The V gene's germline CDR1 is LNHNV and CDR2 YYDKDF (reference sequence). The V end lost 1 base, the J end lost 7 bases, and 13 bases lay between the germline ends. The CDR3 totals 14 residues. Here the CDR3 reads CATSRGNREFGYTF. DNA of the CDR3: TGTGCCACCAGCAGAGGTAACAGGGAATTTGGCTACACCTTC.

Many counts were recorded for this clonotype. The chain employs TRBV18 and TRBJ1-2; 10 positions match TRBD1. CDR3 length: 15 residues. Germline V gene sequence: CDR1 KGHSH, CDR2 LQKENI. V shed 3 bases and J 7 bases; nucleotides not matched to a gene: 8. The CDR3 DNA is TGTGCCAGCTCACCGCCGGGACAGGGGATCTCTGGCTACACCTTC. This sequence encodes CASSPPGQGISGYTF. The full variable domain, completed using reference TRBV18 and TRBJ1-2, is NAGVMQNPRHLVRRRGQEARLRCSPMKGHSHVYWYRQLPEEGLKFMVYLQKENIIDESGMPKERFSAEFPKEGPSILRIQQVVRGDSAAYFCASSPPGQGISGYTFGSGTRLTVV.

Many counts were recorded for this clonotype. V is TRBV7-9 and J is TRBJ2-1; 8 positions match TRBD2. The germline gives CDR1 SEHNR, CDR2 FQNEAQ (reference sequence). The trim removed 2 bases at V and 4 bases at J, leaving 10 bases unmatched. This CDR3 is built from 17 residues. The CDR3: CASSLWAGGHEYNEQFF. The DNA of the CDR3 is TGTGCCAGCAGCTTATGGGCGGGAGGTCACGAATACAATGAGCAGTTCTTC.

This clonotype was counted ten times or more. The V call is TRBV2, the J call TRBJ1-2; D not certain. The CDR3 contains 13 residues. V was cut by 3 bases and J by 0 bases, with 5 bases left in between. Germline assignment: CDR1 SNHLY and CDR2 FYNNEI. CDR3 nucleotides: TGTGCCAGCAGTGACAGAGCTAACTATGGCTACACCTTC. Amino acids: CASSDRANYGYTF.

This chain connects TRBV5-1 to TRBJ2-3; TRBD1 matches 10 bases. The junction had 10 bases not matched to a gene; V was cut back by 4 bases and J by 5 bases. Germline CDR1 is SGHRS and CDR2 is YFSETQ. CDR3 length: 16 residues. This CDR3 is CASSPLPGQGKDTQYF. CDR3 coding DNA: TGCGCCAGCAGCCCCTTGCCGGGACAGGGGAAAGATACGCAGTATTTT.

V and J are TRBV19 and TRBJ1-5; D possibly corresponds to TRBD1 (5 bases). The CDR3 totals 16 residues. Trimming removed 5 bases from V and 4 bases from J, with 18 bases in between. Per germline, CDR1 LNHDA and CDR2 SQIVND (reference sequence). CDR3 nucleotides: TGTGCCAGTAGTCTAGGGGTGAGGGTAGGGAATCAGCCCCAGCATTTT. Translation: CASSLGVRVGNQPQHF.

The table lists this clonotype with many counts. The chain joins TRBV29-1 to TRBJ1-1, with D uncertain. This CDR3 comprises 13 residues. CDR1 is SQVTM and CDR2 is ANQGSEA in the germline V gene. Trimming cost V 1 base and J 0 bases, with 6 bases left between them. The CDR3 DNA follows: TGCAGCGTTGAAGGGTCCTTGAACACTGAAGCTTTCTTT. Amino acids: CSVEGSLNTEAFF.

Ten or more counts support this clonotype. CDR3 bases: TGTGCCAGCAGTTTAAGAGGGGACAATGGCTACACCTTC. The encoded protein is CASSLRGDNGYTF. This chain connects TRBV12-3 or TRBV12-4 to TRBJ1-2; D might be TRBD1 (6 bases). The V end was cut by 2 bases, the J end by 6 bases, with 10 bases between. The CDR3 has 13 residues.

This clonotype has at least ten counts. The gene calls are TRBV20-1 and TRBJ1-2, with 8 bases identical to TRBD1. CDR3 length equals 14 residues. The trim removed 1 base at V and 1 base at J, leaving 2 bases unmatched. Germline V lookup: CDR1 DFQATT, CDR2 SNEGSKA (reference sequence). CDR3 nucleotides: TGCAGTGCTAGAGTACAGGGGGATAACTATGGCTACACCTTC. Its translation is CSARVQGDNYGYTF.

The gene calls are TRBV4-1 and TRBJ2-1, with D possibly matching TRBD2 (7 bases). Germline loops: CDR1 MGHRA, CDR2 YSYEKL. The V gene lost 2 bases and the J gene lost 2 bases, with 13 bases spanning the gap. This CDR3 is 16 amino acids long. CDR3 nucleotides: TGCGCCAGCAGCCAATCCCTAGGGGGGGCCTACAATGAGCAGTTCTTC. Translated, it gives CASSQSLGGAYNEQFF.

This clonotype occurred many times. This rearrangement joins TRBV7-9 to TRBJ1-1; 7 nucleotides align to TRBD1. The CDR3 is 15 amino acids. Germline values: CDR1 SEHNR, CDR2 FQNEAQ (reference sequence). The trim removed 5 bases at V and 0 bases at J, leaving 6 bases unmatched. In DNA, the CDR3 is TGTGCCAGCAGCGAAACTAGGGGGCTGAACACTGAAGCTTTCTTT. Protein product: CASSETRGLNTEAFF.

CDR3 coding DNA: TGTGCCAGCAGCGTTGCCGGGACAGGGGATTTGTGGGAAGCTTTCTTT. This codes for CASSVAGTGDLWEAFF. The gene calls are TRBV13 and TRBJ1-1; 10 bases are a match to TRBD1. Losses at the gene ends were 5 bases for V and 8 bases for J; bases not matched to a gene: 14. CDR1 PRHDT and CDR2 FYEKMQ come from the germline V gene (reference sequence). CDR3 length: 16 amino acids.

CDR3: CAWSYRFSGANVLTF. CDR3 coding DNA: TGTGCCTGGAGCTACAGGTTCTCTGGGGCCAACGTCCTGACTTTC. The chain joins TRBV30 to TRBJ2-6, with D perhaps TRBD1 (5 bases). Trimming took 3 bases from V and 0 from J, leaving 9 bases between them. Germline CDR1 and CDR2: GTSNPN and SVGIG (reference sequence). This CDR3 comprises 15 residues. Based on the CDR3 plus reference TRBV30 and TRBJ2-6, the full variable domain is SQTIHQWPATLVQPVGSPLSLECTVEGTSNPNLYWYRQAAGRGLQLLFYSVGIGQISSEVPQNLSASRPQDRQFILSSKKLLLSDSGFYLCAWSYRFSGANVLTFGAGSRLTVL.

This clonotype appeared many times. CDR3 nucleotide sequence: TGTGCCAGCAGCCAAGATGGACTAGCCCAAGAGACCCAGTACTTC. This codes for CASSQDGLAQETQYF. The chain has TRBV3-1 and TRBJ2-5, with 8 bases aligning to TRBD2. The CDR3 has 15 residues. Germline values: CDR1 LGHDT, CDR2 YNNKEL (reference sequence). Trimming cost V 0 bases and J 1 base; bases outside gene matches: 1.

This rearrangement joins TRBV20-1 to TRBJ2-1; TRBD1 matches 7 bases. V shed 5 bases and J 4 bases; nucleotides not matched to a gene: 8. Germline CDR1 and CDR2: DFQATT and SNEGSKA (reference sequence). The CDR3 consists of 14 residues. Here the CDR3 DNA reads TGCAGTGCTCGAGGGGACAGCGGATACAATGAGCAGTTCTTC. Protein sequence: CSARGDSGYNEQFF.

The genes are TRBV28 and TRBJ1-6; 12 bases are shared with TRBD1. The V gene end was trimmed by 7 bases and the J gene end by 9 bases; junction bases not matched to a gene: 10. This CDR3 has 16 residues. CDR1 and CDR2 (germline): MDHEN, SYDVKM. DNA for the CDR3: TGTGCCAGCATCGAGTTTGGGACAGGGGGCGTTTCACCCCTCCACTTT. Protein product: CASIEFGTGGVSPLHF.

The table lists this clonotype with many counts. The chain joins TRBV28 to TRBJ2-7; 10 bases fit TRBD2. Per the germline V gene, CDR1 is MDHEN and CDR2 is SYDVKM. CDR3 length: 15 amino acids. The V gene end was trimmed by 2 bases and the J gene end by 4 bases; junction bases not matched to a gene: 5. The DNA of the CDR3 is TGTGCCAGCAGTTTAGTCCCTAGCGGGAGTTACGAGCAGTACTTC. Amino acid sequence: CASSLVPSGSYEQYF.

This clonotype showed up just a few times. This chain joins TRBV19 and TRBJ2-2; tentative D call: TRBD2 (6 bases). The CDR3 has 14 residues. Germline assignment: CDR1 LNHDA and CDR2 SQIVND (reference sequence). V dropped 1 base and J dropped 7 bases, with 10 bases sitting between them. As DNA, the CDR3 is TGTGCCAGTAGTATAGCGGGAGCGGGCGGGGAGCTGTTTTTT. This gives the protein CASSIAGAGGELFF.

This clonotype showed up many times. The V gene is TRBV11-2, the J gene TRBJ2-7; D is unresolved. The CDR3 has 14 residues. Germline CDR1 and CDR2: SGHAT and FQNNGV. The ends were cut back, 3 bases at V and 4 bases at J, with 13 bases in the middle. CDR3 sequence (DNA): TGTGCCAGCAGCTTCGGACCCGGTGGTTACGAGCAGTACTTC. Encoded protein: CASSFGPGGYEQYF.

This clonotype was seen repeatedly, ten times or more. J is TRBJ1-2 and V is TRBV30; possibly TRBD1 for D (6 bases). CDR1 is GTSNPN, CDR2 SVGIG, per germline (reference sequence). Trimming took 4 bases from V and 5 from J, leaving 14 bases between them. The CDR3 loop spans 13 amino acids. The CDR3 loop is CAWIKGGAYGYTF. As DNA, the CDR3 is TGTGCCTGGATCAAGGGGGGCGCTTATGGCTACACCTTC.

The chain carries TRBV19 and TRBJ1-4, with D unclear. Trimming took 6 bases from V and 0 from J, leaving 20 bases between them. Germline V gene data show CDR1 as LNHDA and CDR2 as SQIVND (reference sequence). The CDR3 loop spans 18 amino acids. The CDR3 spells CASRPRGGAVATNEKLFF. The CDR3 DNA follows: TGTGCCAGTAGGCCCCGCGGTGGAGCGGTTGCAACTAATGAAAAACTGTTTTTT.

DNA for the CDR3: TGTGCCAGCAGACCACTGGAGGGGGCTGACGGGGCCAACGTCCTGACTTTC. Its protein product is CASRPLEGADGANVLTF. The V call is TRBV6-1, the J call TRBJ2-6; tentative D call: TRBD1 (7 bases). CDR3 length equals 17 residues. Germline lookup yields CDR1 MNHNS and CDR2 SASEGT. V was trimmed by 6 bases and J by 4 bases, leaving 19 bases between them.

This clonotype was counted ten times or more. The V call is TRBV20-1, the J call TRBJ2-7; D remains ambiguous. The CDR3 has 14 residues. The germline CDR1 and CDR2 sequences are DFQATT and SNEGSKA (reference sequence). The ends were cut back, 1 base at V and 0 bases at J, with 10 bases in the middle. For the CDR3, the DNA is TGCAGTGCTAGAGGTGAACAGACCTCCTACGAGCAGTACTTC. Translation: CSARGEQTSYEQYF.

This clonotype was picked up many times. The chain carries TRBV6-1 and TRBJ2-3; 7 bases fit TRBD1. Trimming cost V 5 bases and J 5 bases; bases outside gene matches: 1. This CDR3 region has 12 residues. The V gene's germline CDR1 is MNHNS and CDR2 SASEGT. CDR3 sequence reads: CASSTGVDTQYF. CDR3 coding DNA: TGTGCCAGCAGTACAGGGGTAGATACGCAGTATTTT.

The chain uses TRBV9 and TRBJ2-7, with 11 bases lining up with TRBD2. Germline CDR1 is SGDLS and CDR2 is YYNGEE. The CDR3 runs to 15 residues. Trimming took 0 bases from V and 3 from J; bases not matched to a gene: 2. DNA of the CDR3: TGTGCCAGCAGCGTAGTTGGACTAGCGGGCTACGAGCAGTACTTC. The encoded protein is CASSVVGLAGYEQYF. The complete variable domain, with remaining parts taken from reference TRBV9 and TRBJ2-7, reads DSGVTQTPKHLITATGQRVTLRCSPRSGDLSVYWYQQSLDQGLQFLIQYYNGEERAKGNILERFSAQQFPDLHSELNLSSLELGDSALYFCASSVVGLAGYEQYFGPGTRLTVT.

This clonotype appeared many times. This chain uses TRBV6-4 with TRBJ2-3; TRBD1 is a possible D gene (6 bases). CDR3 length equals 18 residues. The ends were cut back, 5 bases at V and 2 bases at J, with 23 bases in the middle. Germline V gene sequence: CDR1 MRHNA, CDR2 SNTAGT. The CDR3 DNA reads as TGTGCCAGCAGTCATGAAGGTGGGGGCCCCACCACCACAGATACGCAGTATTTT. Protein: CASSHEGGGPTTTDTQYF.

The table lists this clonotype with many counts. The genes are TRBV7-2 and TRBJ2-5; TRBD2 matches 7 bases. This CDR3 comprises 15 residues. V dropped 2 bases and J dropped 7; count of bases not matched to a gene: 10. The germline V gene encodes CDR1 SGHTA and CDR2 FQGNSA. This CDR3 reads CASSLLVGGRGTQYF. CDR3 in DNA: TGTGCCAGCAGCTTACTCGTCGGGGGGAGAGGGACCCAGTACTTC.